Listed here are 16 T cell receptor beta chains from one sample, sequenced in a study of T cells and Merkel cell carcinoma outcomes. The table came from immunoSEQ multiplex PCR; TCRdb's copy has only in-frame clones and leaves some out. The data show under 20,000 clones, with roughly 87% seen just once and over 3% held by the top ten. The specimen sequenced was tumor tissue from Merkel cell carcinoma. Receptor source: a human donor with Merkel cell carcinoma.

V and J are TRBV5-1 and TRBJ2-1; the D gene is possibly TRBD1 (5 bases). Germline V gene data show CDR1 as SGHRS and CDR2 as YFSETQ. This CDR3 contains 15 residues. V was cut by 0 bases and J by 2 bases, with 9 bases left in between. CDR3 protein: CASSLEQVPYNEQFF. The CDR3, as DNA: TGCGCCAGCAGCTTGGAACAGGTTCCCTACAATGAGCAGTTCTTC.

The rearrangement uses TRBV4-2 and TRBJ2-1; 10 bases align to TRBD2. Trimming removed 1 base from V and 1 base from J; junction bases left unmatched: 7. CDR1 is LGHNA, CDR2 YNFKEQ, per germline. The CDR3 runs to 18 residues. The DNA for the CDR3 is TGTGCCAGCAGCCAAGTCCGGACTAGCGGTGGATCCTACAATGAGCAGTTCTTC. This codes for CASSQVRTSGGSYNEQFF.

This clone was recorded only once. The chain links TRBV29-1 to TRBJ1-5, with D possibly being TRBD1 (5 bases). The V gene lost 3 bases and the J gene lost 1 base, with 7 bases spanning the gap. The CDR3 consists of 13 residues. Germline loops: CDR1 SQVTM, CDR2 ANQGSEA. The CDR3 loop is CSVETASNQPQHF. The CDR3 DNA reads as TGCAGCGTTGAGACAGCGAGCAATCAGCCCCAGCATTTT.

This clone has a single count. The genes are TRBV6-5 and TRBJ1-1; D call uncertain. The CDR3 runs to 13 residues. Germline V gene data show CDR1 as MNHEY and CDR2 as SVGAGI. V lost 10 bases and J 3 bases, leaving 15 bases between the germline ends. The CDR3 loop reads CATFGGTHTEAFF. The CDR3, as DNA: TGTGCCACGTTCGGCGGTACTCACACTGAAGCTTTCTTT.

CDR3 DNA sequence: TGTGCCAGCAGCTTGGGGGGGGGTGAAAAACTGTTTTTT. Encoded protein: CASSLGGGEKLFF. The chain joins TRBV5-4 to TRBJ1-4; D is possibly TRBD1 (5 bases). The CDR3 runs to 13 residues. Per germline, CDR1 SGHNT and CDR2 YYREEE (reference sequence). Deletions cut 0 bases from V and 7 bases from J, with 7 bases between.

The chain uses TRBV28 and TRBJ2-1, with TRBD1 matching over 8 bases. After removal of 7 bases from V and 6 bases from J, the junction contained 5 bases not matched to a gene. The CDR3 contains 13 residues. From germline, CDR1 is MDHEN and CDR2 SYDVKM. In DNA form, the CDR3 reads TGTGCCAGCATAGACAGGGGTTTCAATGAGCAGTTCTTC. This codes for CASIDRGFNEQFF.

The chain employs TRBV5-1 and TRBJ2-3; no reliable D call. Germline CDR1 reads SGHRS; CDR2 reads YFSETQ. The CDR3 contains 16 residues. The V end was cut by 4 bases, the J end by 4 bases, with 19 bases between. CDR3 coding DNA: TGCGCCAGCAGCCTCCAATGGGGTAAGGTGGCAGATACGCAGTATTTT. Translating gives CASSLQWGKVADTQYF.

The rearrangement uses TRBV27 and TRBJ1-1, with TRBD1 identical over 7 bases. The V gene end was trimmed by 3 bases and the J gene end by 7 bases; junction bases not matched to a gene: 11. This CDR3 has 15 amino acids. Germline V gene sequence: CDR1 MNHEY, CDR2 SMNVEV (reference sequence). Here the CDR3 reads CASSLEGGSVREAFF. In DNA, the CDR3 is TGTGCCAGCAGTTTGGAAGGGGGCTCGGTTCGTGAAGCTTTCTTT.

The chain uses TRBV5-5 and TRBJ2-1; a weak D match, TRBD1 (5 bases). Germline assignment: CDR1 SGHKS and CDR2 YYEKEE (reference sequence). This CDR3 contains 15 residues. V lost 2 bases to trimming and J lost 0 bases, with 9 bases between them. The CDR3 loop is CASSLQVSSYNEQFF. The DNA of the CDR3 is TGTGCCAGCAGCTTACAGGTGAGCTCCTACAATGAGCAGTTCTTC.

The chain couples TRBV4-1 to TRBJ1-2; D is undetermined. Germline values: CDR1 MGHRA, CDR2 YSYEKL. The V and J ends lost 3 bases and 4 bases respectively, with 9 bases between them. The CDR3 extends over 13 amino acids. This CDR3 is CASSQTYRYGYTF. The CDR3 DNA follows: TGCGCCAGCAGCCAGACGTACCGCTATGGCTACACCTTC.

This sequence joins TRBV6-5 and TRBJ2-2, with 7 bases matching TRBD1. The CDR3 contains 14 residues. Germline-derived CDR1 and CDR2 are MNHEY and SVGAGI. Trimming took 9 bases from V and 4 from J; bases not matched to a gene: 8. CDR3 region: CASWGKGATGELFF. CDR3 sequence (DNA): TGTGCCAGTTGGGGGAAGGGGGCCACCGGGGAGCTGTTTTTT.

The V call is TRBV27, the J call TRBJ2-2; the D call may be TRBD1 or TRBD2 (6 bases each). The V gene lost 3 bases and the J gene lost 7 bases, with 12 bases spanning the gap. CDR1 is MNHEY, CDR2 SMNVEV, per germline (reference sequence). This CDR3 is 14 amino acids long. The CDR3 here is CASSFLGGGGELFF. The CDR3 DNA is TGTGCCAGCAGTTTTCTAGGGGGAGGCGGGGAGCTGTTTTTT.

The chain uses TRBV5-1 and TRBJ1-1; D call uncertain. The CDR3 contains 14 residues. The V and J ends lost 2 bases and 1 base respectively, with 9 bases between them. Germline lookup yields CDR1 SGHRS and CDR2 YFSETQ. CDR3 amino acids: CASSFWAKNTEAFF. CDR3 DNA sequence: TGCGCCAGCAGCTTTTGGGCCAAGAACACTGAAGCTTTCTTT.

This rearrangement joins TRBV5-4 to TRBJ2-7, with TRBD2 as a possible D gene (5 bases). The length of the CDR3 is 13 residues. V was shortened by 0 bases and J by 4 bases, with 8 bases between the two germline ends. Germline-derived CDR1 and CDR2 are SGHNT and YYREEE (reference sequence). CDR3 coding DNA: TGTGCCAGCAGCTTGGCGAGCGGATACGAGCAGTACTTC. Amino acid sequence: CASSLASGYEQYF.

J is TRBJ2-5 and V is TRBV2, with 9 bases identical to TRBD2. Germline CDR1 is SNHLY and CDR2 is FYNNEI. The CDR3 length is 14 residues. Germline trimming cut 6 bases from V and 5 bases from J; bases unmatched to any gene: 7. The CDR3 loop reads CASRPGLAGETQYF. The CDR3 coding sequence is TGTGCCAGCAGACCGGGACTAGCAGGGGAGACCCAGTACTTC.

The chain combines TRBV25-1 with TRBJ1-3; D uncertain. The CDR3 totals 16 residues. V lost 0 bases and J lost 6, with 15 bases in between. Germline CDR1 MGHDK, CDR2 SYGVNS. This CDR3 reads CASSEYRYRRPNTIYF. The DNA for the CDR3 is TGTGCCAGCAGTGAATATAGGTACAGAAGGCCAAACACCATATATTTT.